A single sample is the source of the 6 T cell receptor beta chains below, sequenced in a study of T and B cells in COVID-19 patients. BIOMED2 TRB-A/B primer pools were used in multiplex TRB PCR. From the multiplex PCR reads, TCRdb called clonotypes with MiXCR, one entry per CDR3 protein. The table lists 20,000 or so distinct CDR3 sequences, 36% of them singletons, with approximately 15% in the top ten. Each TRB amplification used about 220-500 ng of genomic DNA from blood. Sample: blood. These receptor sequences come from a human donor with active COVID-19.

As for this clonotype: No conserved phenylalanine or tryptophan ends this CDR3, so it is likely a read error. The V and J genes are TRBV12-3 or TRBV12-4 and TRBJ1-5; D is uncertain. V shed 2 bases and J shed 0 bases, with 8 bases lying between them. CDR3 length equals 15 residues. The CDR3 DNA reads TGTGCCAGCAGTTTACGACCGTATAGCAATCAGCCCCAGCATTCT. Translating it yields CASSLRPYSNQPQHS.

This clonotype ranks as medium-sized. The V gene is TRBV19, the J gene TRBJ2-7; D call uncertain. The CDR3 spans 15 residues. Germline V gene data show CDR1 as LNHDA and CDR2 as SQIVND (reference sequence). Trimming took off 3 bases at V and 4 bases at J, with 16 bases between the two ends. CDR3 region: CASSMVMDGRYEQYV. DNA of the CDR3: TGTGCCAGTAGTATGGTAATGGACGGACGGTACGAGCAGTACGTC.

The sample holds a few counts of this clonotype. V and J are TRBV18 and TRBJ1-1; a weak D match, TRBD1 (5 bases). V gave up 0 bases and J gave up 7 bases, with 15 bases separating them. Germline assignment: CDR1 KGHSH and CDR2 LQKENI. CDR3 length: 15 amino acids. The CDR3 DNA sequence: TGTGCCAGCTCACCACCCGTCGGGACGGGTCGTGAAGCTTTCTTT. Translating it yields CASSPPVGTGREAFF.

By its share, this clonotype is medium-sized (0.01 to 0.1%). The rearrangement joins TRBV29-1 to TRBJ1-3; D gene uncertain. V shed 1 base and J shed 8 bases, with 9 bases lying between them. From germline, CDR1 is SQVTM and CDR2 ANQGSEA. The CDR3 consists of 12 residues. CDR3 sequence: CSVEGGGDTIYF. The DNA for the CDR3 is TGCAGCGTTGAAGGCGGAGGAGACACCATATATTTT.

The chain combines TRBV29-1 with TRBJ1-1, with 10 bases identical to TRBD1. V lost 7 bases and J lost 3; bases outside the gene matches: 11. CDR3 length: 15 amino acids. Per the germline V gene, CDR1 is SQVTM and CDR2 is ANQGSEA. CDR3 sequence: CSGVVGQGGDTEAFF. The CDR3 bases are TGCAGCGGTGTAGTCGGACAGGGGGGGGACACTGAAGCTTTCTTT.

This clonotype turned up a few times. The chain has TRBV5-4 and TRBJ2-6, with 7 bases identical to TRBD1. Germline CDR1 is SGHNT and CDR2 is YYREEE (reference sequence). V lost 4 bases, J lost 2 bases, and 6 bases stayed unmatched. This CDR3 is built from 16 residues. The CDR3 DNA sequence: TGTGCCAGCAGCACTCGGACAGGAACTGGGGCCAACGTCCTGACTTTC. Protein sequence: CASSTRTGTGANVLTF. Full variable domain (missing parts from reference TRBV5-4 and TRBJ2-6): ETGVTQSPTHLIKTRGQQVTLRCSSQSGHNTVSWYQQALGQGPQFIFQYYREEENGRGNFPPRFSGLQFPNYSSELNVNALELDDSALYLCASSTRTGTGANVLTFGAGSRLTVL.